This TCR beta chain is drawn from a study of T cell responses to AZD1222 COVID-19 vaccine. In the study overall: Researchers grouped second doses given at about 4 or about 12 weeks into one pool. Study observations and caveats: Donors were mostly white British, more females; clonal diversity possibly underestimated. All repertoire sampling was performed exclusively after the peak T cell response. Increased Spike-specific TCR breadth and depth were observed after two AZD1222 doses.

Method: immunoSEQ multiplex PCR; TCRdb's copy keeps in-frame clones and lacks some. The sample has around 250,000 clones; just over 90% are singletons. A word on this clone: No antigen is known for it.

The sequence was obtained from an adult in good health. The sequences come from peripheral blood, collected on day 0 of AZD1222 vaccination.

This CDR3 is CASSLTVGPYEQYF. The CDR3 nucleotides are TGTGCCAGCAGCTTAACGGTTGGCCCCTACGAGCAGTACTTC. The rearrangement joins TRBV7-3 to TRBJ2-7; D remains ambiguous. This CDR3 spans 14 amino acids. V was cut by 0 bases and J by 2 bases, with 8 bases left in between. Germline loops: CDR1 SGHTA, CDR2 FQGTGA.